The clone carrying this T cell receptor beta chain was detected only a few times. Its antigen is as yet unknown. Via MiXCR, TCRdb re-called the 5' RACE reads, giving one row per CDR3 protein. The data hold more than 350,000 distinct CDR3 sequences, with around a tenth observed a single time. Trimming took off 6 bases at V and 4 bases at J, with 12 bases between the two ends. The CDR3 totals 13 residues. Germline V gene lookup returns CDR1 LNHDA and CDR2 SQIVND (reference sequence). The source of the sample is a study of T cells after yellow fever vaccination. Study in general: Low-cell-number fractions underwent preparation using SMART-Seq v4 Ultra Low Input. General observations from the study: The booster response re-showed most primary clones: 96% CD4, more than 70% CD8. Contamination of FACS-sorted repertoires by abundant clonotypes from the bulk population could occur. Weaker, the secondary response peaked sooner, at day 5 versus 15.

The source of this sequence is a man between 18 and 35 years old who received the YFV17D yellow fever vaccine. The chain is built from TRBV19 and TRBJ1-2; D ambiguous. The sequencing used PBMCs, collected on the day of the first yellow fever vaccination. The CDR3 DNA sequence: TGTGCCAGTAGCCCCGACGGATCCTATGGCTACACCTTC. Protein product: CASSPDGSYGYTF.